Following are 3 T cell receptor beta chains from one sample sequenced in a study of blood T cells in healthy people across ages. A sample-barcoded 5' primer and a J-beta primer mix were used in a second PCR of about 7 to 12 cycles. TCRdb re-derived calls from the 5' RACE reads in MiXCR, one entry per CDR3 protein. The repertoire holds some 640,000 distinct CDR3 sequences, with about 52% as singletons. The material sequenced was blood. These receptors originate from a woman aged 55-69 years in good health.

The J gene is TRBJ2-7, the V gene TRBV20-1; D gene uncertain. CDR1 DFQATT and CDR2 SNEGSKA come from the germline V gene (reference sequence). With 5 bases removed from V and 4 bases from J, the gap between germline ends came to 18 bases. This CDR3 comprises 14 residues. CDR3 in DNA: TGCAGTGCTCCATTGGAAAGAATGAGGTACGAGCAGTACTTC. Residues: CSAPLERMRYEQYF.

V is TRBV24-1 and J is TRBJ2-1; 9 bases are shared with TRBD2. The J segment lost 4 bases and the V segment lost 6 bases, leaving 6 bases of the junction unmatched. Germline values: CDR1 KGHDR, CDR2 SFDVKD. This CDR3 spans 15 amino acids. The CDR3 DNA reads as TGTGCCACCAGTTTAAGCGGGGGGACTTACAATGAGCAGTTCTTC. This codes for CATSLSGGTYNEQFF.

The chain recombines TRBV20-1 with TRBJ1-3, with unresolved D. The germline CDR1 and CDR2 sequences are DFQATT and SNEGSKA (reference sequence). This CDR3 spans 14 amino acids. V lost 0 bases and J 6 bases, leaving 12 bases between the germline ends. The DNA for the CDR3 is TGCAGTGCTAGAGATCAACGGGGTGTAAACACCATATATTTT. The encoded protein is CSARDQRGVNTIYF.